This TCR beta chain was recovered during a study of T cell responses to AZD1222 COVID-19 vaccine. Germline V gene data show CDR1 as ENHRY and CDR2 as SYGVKD. Trimming at V came to 8 bases and at J to 0 bases, leaving 3 bases not matched to a gene. CDR3 length: 14 amino acids. The data were produced by immunoSEQ multiplex PCR, yet TCRdb's version contains in-frame clones alone and is incomplete. This table holds roughly 100,000 clones, approximately 93% found once. Findings and caveats of the study: Females made up more of the donors, who were largely white British, and clonal diversity may have come out too low. Nearly half of the spike-specific TCRs reportedly recognize variant regions that carry no mutations. Samples come after the peak T cell response, not at day 14.

Second doses that came at about 4 or about 12 weeks were put together. With regard to this clone: The antigen is unknown.

The sequence came from an adult who received the AZD1222 COVID-19 vaccine. The chain joins TRBV10-3 to TRBJ1-3; 8 positions match TRBD1. The sequencing here drew on peripheral blood, taken 28 days after the second AZD1222 dose. The CDR3 sequence is CAIGTGPSGNTIYF. The CDR3 DNA follows: TGTGCCATCGGGACAGGCCCCTCTGGAAACACCATATATTTT.